Sequencing of this TCR beta chain was carried out in a study of blood T cell repertoires in COVID-19. The CDR3 extends over 15 amino acids. Germline V gene lookup returns CDR1 SGHAT and CDR2 FQNNGV. V dropped 2 bases and J dropped 6; count of bases not matched to a gene: 3. Using immunoSEQ multiplex PCR, the repertoire was profiled, and TCRdb retains in-frame clones only, with some absent. Of roughly 320,000 clones in the sample, approximately 90% were seen once. Source material: peripheral blood. The sequence was obtained from a woman aged 50 to 65 with COVID-19, enrolled during active disease. The gene calls are TRBV11-2 and TRBJ2-3; TRBD2 aligns across 12 bases. CDR3 region: CASSLSSGRGDTQYF. The CDR3 region has the DNA TGTGCCAGCAGCTTATCTAGCGGGAGGGGGGATACGCAGTATTTT.